Listed below are T cell receptor beta chains from one sample, sequenced in a study of blood T cell repertoires in COVID-19. Only in-frame clones appear in the TCRdb table, and some are missing; sequencing was by immunoSEQ multiplex PCR. This sample has a few hundred thousand clones; about 82% occur once, and the top ten carry approximately 13%. Input material: peripheral blood. The source of these receptors is a man at least 80 years old with acute or convalescent COVID-19. Both conserved end residues are part of each CDR3.

j_gene: TRBJ2-7; v_gene: TRBV10-3; CDR3aa: CATLRTDFYEQYF
j_gene: TRBJ2-1; v_gene: TRBV18; CDR3aa: CASSPEHSSYNEQFF
j_gene: TRBJ2-1; v_gene: TRBV5-6; CDR3aa: CASSLTSGGYNEQFF
j_gene: TRBJ1-1; v_gene: TRBV5-5; CDR3aa: CASSLGPAGTEAFF
j_gene: TRBJ1-2; v_gene: TRBV4-2; CDR3aa: CASSQEGRVRDGYTF
j_gene: TRBJ1-5; v_gene: TRBV7-8; CDR3aa: CASSPTGNQPQHF
j_gene: TRBJ2-7; v_gene: TRBV28; CDR3aa: CASSGQSSYEQYF
j_gene: TRBJ2-5; v_gene: TRBV5-5; CDR3aa: CASSLATPETQYF
j_gene: TRBJ2-5; v_gene: TRBV28; CDR3aa: CASSLTSGLYQETQYF
j_gene: TRBJ2-7; v_gene: TRBV7-8; CDR3aa: CASSYDSYTYEQYF
j_gene: TRBJ2-7; v_gene: TRBV3-1/TRBV3-2; CDR3aa: CASSLGQGSYEQYF
j_gene: TRBJ1-5; v_gene: TRBV6-2/TRBV6-3; CDR3aa: CASSDRVGQPQHF
j_gene: TRBJ1-4; v_gene: TRBV12-3/TRBV12-4; CDR3aa: CASSLGGEKLFF
j_gene: TRBJ1-4; v_gene: TRBV3-1/TRBV3-2; CDR3aa: CASSQPLTGSNEKLFF
j_gene: TRBJ2-2; v_gene: TRBV7-6; CDR3aa: CASSSGGAMNTGELFF
j_gene: TRBJ2-1; v_gene: TRBV4-3; CDR3aa: CASSQQRGEYNEQFF
j_gene: TRBJ2-7; v_gene: TRBV28; CDR3aa: CASIPPGQGGQEQYF
j_gene: TRBJ2-7; v_gene: TRBV6-5; CDR3aa: CASTAGTAYEQYF
j_gene: TRBJ2-3; v_gene: TRBV27; CDR3aa: CASSSRITDTQYF
j_gene: TRBJ2-7; v_gene: TRBV18; CDR3aa: CASSPGQGGTEQYF
j_gene: TRBJ2-7; v_gene: TRBV5-4; CDR3aa: CASSLDSLDYEQYF
j_gene: TRBJ1-2; v_gene: TRBV4-2; CDR3aa: CASSQRGLRDIGGYTF
j_gene: TRBJ1-3; v_gene: TRBV2; CDR3aa: CASSDRGSGNTIYF
j_gene: TRBJ1-2; v_gene: TRBV10-3; CDR3aa: CAISERLQGGNYGYTF
j_gene: TRBJ1-5; v_gene: TRBV6-5; CDR3aa: CASSRDRGRGQPQHF
j_gene: TRBJ2-2; v_gene: TRBV5-4; CDR3aa: CASSARGGGNTGELFF
j_gene: TRBJ1-6; v_gene: TRBV28; CDR3aa: CASSPGQGPAPLHF
j_gene: TRBJ2-7; v_gene: TRBV3-1/TRBV3-2; CDR3aa: CASSYPGGARYEQYF
j_gene: TRBJ1-1; v_gene: TRBV29-1; CDR3aa: CSAETGPRAFF
j_gene: TRBJ1-3; v_gene: TRBV5-1; CDR3aa: CASSLNLQGPLGNTIYF